Shown below are 15 T cell receptor beta chains from a single sample sequenced in a study of Tregs in tolerant kidney transplant recipients. Produced via immunoSEQ multiplex PCR; TCRdb's table is partial and in-frame only. The repertoire has some 55,000 clones, approximately 85% of them found once; the top ten carry 2.1%. The source was Tregs from blood, collected before the transplant. These receptors all stem from a human donor who received a combined kidney and bone marrow transplant.

This clone is a singleton in its sample. This chain links TRBV11-2 with TRBJ1-2; D perhaps matches TRBD1 (6 bases). Germline values: CDR1 SGHAT, CDR2 FQNNGV. Trimming took off 7 bases at V and 3 bases at J, with 12 bases between the two ends. This CDR3 spans 13 amino acids. The CDR3 sequence is CASTRWTDYGYTF. In DNA form, the CDR3 reads TGTGCCAGCACCCGATGGACAGACTATGGCTACACCTTC.

J is TRBJ1-6 and V is TRBV5-4; D uncertain. There are 15 residues in the CDR3. Trimming pared 0 bases from V and 4 bases from J, leaving 8 bases between. The germline V gene encodes CDR1 SGHNT and CDR2 YYREEE (reference sequence). The CDR3 DNA sequence: TGTGCCAGCAGCTTGGGGGCGGATTATAATTCACCCCTCCACTTT. This translates into CASSLGADYNSPLHF.

The chain has TRBV5-6 and TRBJ2-5, with a weak D call TRBD1 (6 bases). The CDR3 spans 13 residues. The germline V and J ends were trimmed by 4 bases and 7 bases, with 14 bases remaining between them. Germline-derived CDR1 and CDR2 are SGHDT and YYEEEE. CDR3 sequence (DNA): TGTGCCAGCAGCCTCGACAGGAGCGGGACCCAGTACTTC. It yields the protein CASSLDRSGTQYF. Full variable domain (remainder filled in from reference TRBV5-6 and TRBJ2-5): DAGVTQSPTHLIKTRGQQVTLRCSPKSGHDTVSWYQQALGQGPQFIFQYYEEEERQRGNFPDRFSGHQFPNYSSELNVNALLLGDSALYLCASSLDRSGTQYFGPGTRLLVL.

V is TRBV7-6 and J is TRBJ2-2, with D hard to call. The V end was cut by 2 bases, the J end by 3 bases, with 4 bases between. The germline V gene has CDR1 SGHVS and CDR2 FNYEAQ. The length of the CDR3 is 13 residues. The CDR3 protein is CASSLQDTGELFF. The CDR3 nucleotides read TGTGCCAGCAGCTTACAGGACACCGGGGAGCTGTTTTTT.

The chain joins TRBV19 to TRBJ1-6; a weak D match, TRBD1 (5 bases). The germline V and J ends were trimmed by 2 bases and 0 bases, with 14 bases remaining between them. Looked up from germline, CDR1 is LNHDA and CDR2 is SQIVND (reference sequence). The CDR3 is 18 amino acids. In DNA form, the CDR3 reads TGTGCCAGTAGTATATACGGACACCAAAGCTCCTATAATTCACCCCTCCACTTT. Its protein product is CASSIYGHQSSYNSPLHF.

This sequence joins TRBV6-6 and TRBJ2-3, with D perhaps TRBD2 (6 bases). The CDR3 sequence is 12 residues long. Germline V gene lookup returns CDR1 MNHNY and CDR2 SVGAGI (reference sequence). Trimming shortened V by 8 bases and J by 0 bases, and 6 bases separated the two germline ends. CDR3 in DNA: TGTGCCAGCGGGACTAGCACAGATACGCAGTATTTT. As protein: CASGTSTDTQYF.

The chain links TRBV13 to TRBJ2-7; D may correspond to TRBD1 or TRBD2 (5 bases each). This CDR3 contains 15 residues. The V gene lost 8 bases and the J gene lost 0 bases, with 17 bases spanning the gap. Germline CDR1 reads PRHDT; CDR2 reads FYEKMQ (reference sequence). CDR3 nucleotide sequence: TGTGCCAGCGGAGCACACGGGGACCGCTCCTACGAGCAGTACTTC. This codes for CASGAHGDRSYEQYF.

The chain carries TRBV14 and TRBJ2-1; D is unresolved. The germline gives CDR1 SGHDN, CDR2 FVKESK. The CDR3 has 16 residues. V dropped 3 bases and J dropped 10 bases, with 22 bases sitting between them. The CDR3 loop reads CASSHDRQAPLGEQFF. CDR3 in DNA: TGTGCCAGCAGCCATGATCGGCAGGCCCCTTTAGGGGAGCAGTTCTTC.

This chain connects TRBV7-8 to TRBJ2-5, with 12 bases aligning to TRBD2. Germline CDR1 reads SGHVS; CDR2 reads FQNEAQ. V lost 5 bases, J lost 1 base, and 5 bases stayed unmatched. This CDR3 comprises 16 residues. DNA of the CDR3: TGTGCCAGCAGCCCTCGACTAGCGGGAGTCCAAGAGACCCAGTACTTC. Amino acids: CASSPRLAGVQETQYF. Full variable domain (missing parts from reference TRBV7-8 and TRBJ2-5): GAGVSQSPRYKVAKRGQDVALRCDPISGHVSLFWYQQALGQGPEFLTYFQNEAQLDKSGLPSDRFFAERPEGSVSTLKIQRTQQEDSAVYLCASSPRLAGVQETQYFGPGTRLLVL.

This chain links TRBV15 with TRBJ2-5; 11 nucleotides line up with TRBD2. The CDR3 has 16 residues. Germline CDR1 is LNHNV and CDR2 is YYDKDF (reference sequence). After removal of 0 bases from V and 1 base from J, the junction contained 1 base not matched to a gene. CDR3 sequence reads: CATSRDLAGGQETQYF. CDR3 sequence (DNA): TGTGCCACCAGCAGAGATCTAGCGGGGGGCCAAGAGACCCAGTACTTC.

V and J are TRBV9 and TRBJ2-1, with D unclear. Trimming cost V 3 bases and J 3 bases, with 10 bases left between them. Germline V gene data show CDR1 as SGDLS and CDR2 as YYNGEE. The length of the CDR3 is 14 residues. CDR3 bases: TGTGCCAGCAGCGGACGACAAAGCTACAATGAGCAGTTCTTC. It specifies CASSGRQSYNEQFF.

This chain uses TRBV9 with TRBJ1-2, with 8 bases lining up with TRBD1. Trimming cost V 0 bases and J 8 bases; bases outside gene matches: 12. The CDR3 has 16 amino acids. Germline loops: CDR1 SGDLS, CDR2 YYNGEE. The CDR3 DNA is TGTGCCAGCAGCGTAGCTAGGGCAGGGGGCAGGTGGGGCTACACCTTC. Encoded protein: CASSVARAGGRWGYTF.

The chain is built from TRBV5-4 and TRBJ2-3; D gene uncertain. The CDR3 has 12 residues. Germline loops: CDR1 SGHNT, CDR2 YYREEE (reference sequence). V lost 4 bases, J lost 0 bases, and 3 bases lay in between. The CDR3 is CASSLSTDTQYF. The CDR3 nucleotides are TGTGCCAGCAGCCTTAGCACAGATACGCAGTATTTT.

The V call is TRBV6-1, the J call TRBJ1-6, with 9 positions matching TRBD1. The V gene end was trimmed by 5 bases and the J gene end by 13 bases; junction bases not matched to a gene: 6. Germline CDR1 reads MNHNS; CDR2 reads SASEGT. This CDR3 region has 13 residues. CDR3 amino acids: CASSSDRGWPLHF. As DNA, the CDR3 is TGTGCCAGCAGTTCCGACAGGGGGTGGCCCCTCCACTTT.

This chain links TRBV5-4 with TRBJ1-1, with D maybe TRBD1 (6 bases). The CDR3 extends over 16 amino acids. CDR1 SGHNT and CDR2 YYREEE come from the germline V gene (reference sequence). With 3 bases removed from V and 5 bases from J, the gap between germline ends came to 20 bases. Here the CDR3 reads CASSSLQGRMGTEAFF. In DNA, the CDR3 is TGTGCCAGCAGCTCACTACAGGGTAGGATGGGGACTGAAGCTTTCTTT.